A single sample is the source of the 31 T cell receptor beta chains below, sequenced in a study of T cells after somatic rescue of genetic block. Clones were read by immunoSEQ multiplex PCR, and TCRdb kept only the in-frame ones, dropping some. Here the sample spans 55,000 to 70,000 clones, just under 95% being singletons. The sample was peripheral blood mononuclear cells (PBMCs). Receptor source: a man aged 35 to 55.

J is TRBJ2-7 and V is TRBV5-8; the D gene is possibly TRBD2 (6 bases). Per the germline V gene, CDR1 is SGHTS and CDR2 is YDEGEE. The V end lost 6 bases, the J end lost 0 bases, and 16 bases lay between the germline ends. The CDR3 covers 15 residues. The CDR3 region has the DNA TGTGCCAGCAACGGGGAGGCAGGAGCCTCCTACGAGCAGTACTTC. It translates to CASNGEAGASYEQYF.

The gene calls are TRBV2 and TRBJ2-7; the D is unclear. The CDR3 is 13 residues long. CDR1 and CDR2 from the germline V gene are SNHLY and FYNNEI. V was trimmed by 6 bases and J by 2 bases, leaving 11 bases between them. The CDR3 DNA is TGTGCCAGCAGGAAGGACGGGCCCTACGAGCAGTACTTC. Amino acid sequence: CASRKDGPYEQYF.

This chain uses TRBV7-3 with TRBJ1-5; no definite D call. The germline V and J ends were trimmed by 0 bases and 3 bases, with 3 bases remaining between them. Germline V lookup: CDR1 SGHTA, CDR2 FQGTGA. The CDR3 is made up of 13 amino acids. The CDR3 spells CASSLTHNQPQHF. In DNA form, the CDR3 reads TGTGCCAGCAGCTTAACACACAATCAGCCCCAGCATTTT.

The chain employs TRBV6-6 and TRBJ1-3; D gene unclear. Germline V CDR1 and CDR2: MNHNY, SVGAGI (reference sequence). Trimming removed 6 bases from V and 8 bases from J, with 8 bases in between. The CDR3 contains 11 residues. CDR3 bases: TGTGCCAGCAGCCCCGACCACACCATATATTTT. Amino acids: CASSPDHTIYF.

The chain uses TRBV6-6 and TRBJ2-7; D not certain. V was shortened by 8 bases and J by 3 bases, with 2 bases between the two germline ends. The CDR3 totals 9 residues. The germline V gene encodes CDR1 MNHNY and CDR2 SVGAGI (reference sequence). The DNA for the CDR3 is TGTGCCAGCGGCTACGAGCAGTACTTC. It codes for CASGYEQYF.

This sequence joins TRBV6-6 and TRBJ2-3, with D possibly matching TRBD2 (5 bases). V lost 2 bases to trimming and J lost 6 bases, with 18 bases between them. CDR1 and CDR2 (germline): MNHNY, SVGAGI (reference sequence). The CDR3 runs to 16 residues. CDR3 nucleotide sequence: TGTGCCAGCAGTTACAAAAAGCGGAACTATCTCGATACGCAGTATTTT. The encoded protein is CASSYKKRNYLDTQYF.

This chain joins TRBV7-2 and TRBJ2-6; the D gene is possibly TRBD1 (5 bases). The CDR3 runs 14 residues. V was clipped by 5 bases and J by 4 bases, with 9 bases between them. CDR1 is SGHTA, CDR2 FQGNSA, per germline. CDR3 loop: CASSTGSGANVLTF. The CDR3 DNA follows: TGTGCCAGCAGCACAGGATCCGGGGCCAACGTCCTGACTTTC.

V usage is TRBV27 and J usage is TRBJ2-2, with D uncertain. There are 18 residues in the CDR3. With 1 base removed from V and 0 bases from J, the gap between germline ends came to 15 bases. In germline, CDR1 is MNHEY, CDR2 SMNVEV (reference sequence). CDR3 nucleotide sequence: TGTGCCAGCAGTTTATTCGACACTGGACCGGCGAACACCGGGGAGCTGTTTTTT. Translating gives CASSLFDTGPANTGELFF.

The rearrangement joins TRBV28 to TRBJ2-7; 7 bases map to TRBD1. CDR1 and CDR2 from the germline V gene are MDHEN and SYDVKM. The CDR3 totals 16 residues. The V segment lost 3 bases and the J segment 2 bases; nucleotides outside the gene matches: 10. The CDR3 sequence: CASSFTRDSRTYEQYF. The CDR3 nucleotides are TGTGCCAGCAGTTTTACCCGGGACAGCCGAACCTACGAGCAGTACTTC.

The rearrangement uses TRBV6-4 and TRBJ2-3; possible D gene TRBD2, 6 bases. With 5 bases removed from V and 1 base from J, the gap between germline ends came to 10 bases. The CDR3 consists of 14 residues. Germline V lookup: CDR1 MRHNA, CDR2 SNTAGT. The CDR3 here is CASSRSSGTDTQYF. CDR3 bases: TGTGCCAGCAGTAGGTCTAGCGGCACAGATACGCAGTATTTT.

The chain recombines TRBV19 with TRBJ1-1; D is unclear. Trimming cost V 5 bases and J 5 bases, with 15 bases left between them. The CDR3 has 14 amino acids. CDR1 is LNHDA and CDR2 is SQIVND in the germline V gene (reference sequence). Here the CDR3 DNA reads TGTGCCAGTAGTCTCCGCGTAAGAGGGACTGAAGCTTTCTTT. It yields the protein CASSLRVRGTEAFF.

The chain recombines TRBV27 with TRBJ1-4, with unresolved D. CDR1 MNHEY and CDR2 SMNVEV come from the germline V gene (reference sequence). This CDR3 contains 16 residues. Deletions cut 0 bases from V and 3 bases from J, with 11 bases between. The DNA for the CDR3 is TGTGCCAGCAGTTTATCGGAGGGATGGGCTAATGAAAAACTGTTTTTT. It translates to CASSLSEGWANEKLFF.

This sequence joins TRBV10-2 and TRBJ1-1; 10 bases match TRBD1. CDR1 is WSHSY and CDR2 is SAAADI in the germline V gene. The CDR3 runs to 16 residues. V was clipped by 2 bases and J by 3 bases; unmatched bases: 6. In DNA form, the CDR3 reads TGCGCCAGCAGTGAGGGCGACAGGGGGCGGTACACTGAAGCTTTCTTT. Encoded protein: CASSEGDRGRYTEAFF.

The chain uses TRBV18 and TRBJ2-1, with 9 bases fitting TRBD1. V gave up 5 bases and J gave up 6 bases; unmatched junction bases: 2. CDR1 and CDR2 (germline): KGHSH, LQKENI. The CDR3 sequence is 13 residues long. CDR3 coding DNA: TGTGCCAGCTCATCGGACAGGGGCAATGAGCAGTTCTTC. The encoded protein is CASSSDRGNEQFF.

This chain uses TRBV5-6 with TRBJ1-2; 8 bases map to TRBD1. V was pared by 4 bases and J by 6 bases, with 8 bases of the junction left unmatched. This CDR3 region has 14 residues. Germline assignment: CDR1 SGHDT and CDR2 YYEEEE. CDR3 sequence: CASSRDRFGDGYTF. In DNA form, the CDR3 reads TGTGCCAGCAGCCGGGACAGGTTTGGGGATGGCTACACCTTC.

The rearrangement joins TRBV5-1 to TRBJ2-2; 12 positions match TRBD2. The J segment lost 5 bases and the V segment lost 4 bases, leaving 6 bases of the junction unmatched. CDR1 and CDR2 (germline): SGHRS, YFSETQ. The CDR3 is 16 residues long. CDR3 protein: CASSPPGLAGTGELFF. The CDR3 DNA reads as TGCGCCAGCAGCCCCCCCGGACTAGCGGGAACCGGGGAGCTGTTTTTT.

The chain couples TRBV7-9 to TRBJ2-3; a weak D match, TRBD2 (5 bases). Per the germline V gene, CDR1 is SEHNR and CDR2 is FQNEAQ (reference sequence). The CDR3 runs 14 residues. The germline V and J ends were trimmed by 1 base and 1 base, with 6 bases remaining between them. The CDR3 protein is CASSLVGGTDTQYF. The CDR3 DNA is TGTGCCAGCAGCTTAGTGGGAGGCACAGATACGCAGTATTTT.

The V and J genes are TRBV2 and TRBJ2-2; D remains ambiguous. V shed 3 bases and J shed 4 bases, with 6 bases lying between them. Germline V gives CDR1 SNHLY, CDR2 FYNNEI. This CDR3 comprises 13 residues. The CDR3 DNA follows: TGTGCCAGCAGTGAGGGTGGCACCGGGGAGCTGTTTTTT. Protein sequence: CASSEGGTGELFF.

The chain joins TRBV5-4 to TRBJ2-3; D perhaps matches TRBD2 (6 bases). V was shortened by 4 bases and J by 1 base, with 10 bases between the two germline ends. Looked up from germline, CDR1 is SGHNT and CDR2 is YYREEE (reference sequence). CDR3 length: 14 amino acids. Written as DNA, the CDR3 is TGTGCCAGCAGCGGAGGGGCGCGCACAGATACGCAGTATTTT. It translates to CASSGGARTDTQYF.

There are a few counts of this clone. The chain uses TRBV28 and TRBJ2-3, with TRBD2 matching over 10 bases. The CDR3 loop spans 16 amino acids. After removal of 4 bases from V and 6 bases from J, the junction contained 10 bases not matched to a gene. CDR1 and CDR2 (germline): MDHEN, SYDVKM. Written as DNA, the CDR3 is TGTGCCAGCAGTTCCCAGGCAGCGGGAGGGAGGGATACGCAGTATTTT. Translating gives CASSSQAAGGRDTQYF.

The chain is built from TRBV6-1 and TRBJ2-2; 8 nucleotides match TRBD1. The CDR3 has 16 residues. The germline V gene has CDR1 MNHNS and CDR2 SASEGT. V was clipped by 4 bases and J by 1 base; unmatched bases: 5. The CDR3 region is CASSGLGTGNTGELFF. Here the CDR3 DNA reads TGTGCCAGCAGTGGCCTAGGGACAGGGAACACCGGGGAGCTGTTTTTT.

This chain links TRBV7-8 with TRBJ2-2; 9 bases match TRBD2. The germline V gene encodes CDR1 SGHVS and CDR2 FQNEAQ. Trimming at V came to 7 bases and at J to 4 bases, leaving 10 bases not matched to a gene. CDR3 size: 16 residues. CDR3 loop: CASTRAAGGATGELFF. For the CDR3, the DNA is TGTGCCAGCACCCGGGCGGCGGGAGGGGCCACCGGGGAGCTGTTTTTT. The variable domain in full, completed from reference TRBV7-8 and TRBJ2-2, reads GAGVSQSPRYKVAKRGQDVALRCDPISGHVSLFWYQQALGQGPEFLTYFQNEAQLDKSGLPSDRFFAERPEGSVSTLKIQRTQQEDSAVYLCASTRAAGGATGELFFGEGSRLTVL.

This clone was seen only once. V usage is TRBV2 and J usage is TRBJ2-5, with a possible D match to TRBD1 (6 bases). The V end lost 7 bases, the J end lost 4 bases, and 19 bases lay between the germline ends. Germline CDR1 and CDR2: SNHLY and FYNNEI. The CDR3 extends over 15 amino acids. The CDR3 DNA follows: TGTGCCAGCAAAACAGGGAGTGTGTCAGGAGAGACCCAGTACTTC. It translates to CASKTGSVSGETQYF.

The CDR3 DNA sequence: TGTGCCAGCAGCCTCACTGCGGGGTTAGGAGATGAAAAACTGTTTTTT. The encoded protein is CASSLTAGLGDEKLFF. The genes are TRBV7-9 and TRBJ1-4; D not certain. V gave up 5 bases and J gave up 6 bases, with 19 bases separating them. The CDR3 contains 16 residues. Looked up from germline, CDR1 is SEHNR and CDR2 is FQNEAQ (reference sequence).

This rearrangement joins TRBV6-5 to TRBJ2-3; D not resolved. Looked up from germline, CDR1 is MNHEY and CDR2 is SVGAGI. With 5 bases removed from V and 0 bases from J, the gap between germline ends came to 9 bases. This CDR3 region has 14 residues. CDR3 sequence (DNA): TGTGCCAGCAGTAGCACAGCTAGCACAGATACGCAGTATTTT. Its protein is CASSSTASTDTQYF.

The chain combines TRBV7-2 with TRBJ2-2; TRBD2 agrees at 8 bases. Per germline, CDR1 SGHTA and CDR2 FQGNSA. After removal of 3 bases from V and 6 bases from J, the junction contained 6 bases not matched to a gene. This CDR3 has 15 amino acids. The DNA for the CDR3 is TGTGCCAGCAGCTTGGGCCTAGCGGGCTCCGGGGAGCTGTTTTTT. The encoded protein is CASSLGLAGSGELFF.

This rearrangement joins TRBV4-3 to TRBJ2-3, with no clear D. The CDR3 runs 14 residues. The V gene lost 0 bases and the J gene lost 2 bases, with 6 bases spanning the gap. CDR1 LGHNA and CDR2 YSLEER come from the germline V gene. The CDR3 bases are TGCGCCAGCAGCCAAGACGGGTTCACAGATACGCAGTATTTT. This codes for CASSQDGFTDTQYF.

V usage is TRBV7-2 and J usage is TRBJ2-1; D may match TRBD1 or TRBD2 (5 bases each). Looked up from germline, CDR1 is SGHTA and CDR2 is FQGNSA. Between the trimmed V and J ends, which lost 1 base and 6 bases, there was a span of 13 bases. The CDR3 runs 15 residues. CDR3 loop: CASSLVGVYVNEQFF. The CDR3, as DNA: TGTGCCAGCAGCTTAGTGGGGGTCTACGTCAATGAGCAGTTCTTC.

CDR3 region: CASSLARAVRTDTQYF. CDR3 in DNA: TGTGCCAGCAGCTTGGCCAGGGCTGTTCGGACAGATACGCAGTATTTT. The chain joins TRBV5-8 to TRBJ2-3; tentative D call: TRBD1 (5 bases). The CDR3 has 16 residues. Germline CDR1 and CDR2: SGHTS and YDEGEE. V was trimmed by 0 bases and J by 3 bases, leaving 14 bases between them.

The J gene is TRBJ2-1, the V gene TRBV10-3; TRBD1 aligns across 10 bases. The V gene's germline CDR1 is ENHRY and CDR2 SYGVKD. V was pared by 6 bases and J by 4 bases, with 9 bases of the junction left unmatched. The CDR3 has 16 residues. Here the CDR3 DNA reads TGTGCCATCAGGGCTGCTCGGGACAGGGGATACAATGAGCAGTTCTTC. It translates to CAIRAARDRGYNEQFF.

The chain is built from TRBV19 and TRBJ2-1; D not resolved. The ends were cut back, 5 bases at V and 8 bases at J, with 19 bases in the middle. Germline CDR1 LNHDA, CDR2 SQIVND (reference sequence). The CDR3 consists of 15 residues. The CDR3 DNA reads as TGTGCCAGTAGTCCCGGACGGTGGATGAACGATGAGCAGTTCTTC. This sequence encodes CASSPGRWMNDEQFF. Full variable domain (remainder filled in from reference TRBV19 and TRBJ2-1): DGGITQSPKYLFRKEGQNVTLSCEQNLNHDAMYWYRQDPGQGLRLIYYSQIVNDFQKGDIAEGYSVSREKKESFPLTVTSAQKNPTAFYLCASSPGRWMNDEQFFGPGTRLTVL.